The rows below give T cell receptor beta chains drawn from one sample of a study of blood T cell repertoires in COVID-19. Method: immunoSEQ multiplex PCR; TCRdb's copy keeps in-frame clones and lacks some. The sample records tens of thousands of clones, about 79% being singletons. The material sequenced was peripheral blood. The receptors here all came from a man aged 65 to 85 with acute or convalescent COVID-19. Each CDR3 is given with its conserved first and last residue. A D gene is named only where the DNA matches it firmly. A row's size may be missing; if present it is once, few, many or a size class.

j_gene: TRBJ1-5
d_gene: NA
v_gene: TRBV19
abundance: few
CDR3nt: TGTGCCAGTAGTATGAGTTTGAGCAATCAGCCCCAGCATTTT
CDR3aa: CASSMSLSNQPQHF

j_gene: TRBJ2-3
d_gene: TRBD1
v_gene: TRBV19
abundance: once
CDR3nt: TGTGCCAGTAAAGACAGGGTAGGCACAGATACGCAGTATTTT
CDR3aa: CASKDRVGTDTQYF

j_gene: TRBJ2-6
d_gene: TRBD1
v_gene: TRBV7-7
abundance: NA
CDR3nt: TGTGCCAGCAGCCCCGACAGGGCACCTGGGGCCAACGTCCTGACTTTC
CDR3aa: CASSPDRAPGANVLTF

j_gene: TRBJ2-1
d_gene: TRBD2
v_gene: TRBV5-4
abundance: NA
CDR3nt: TGTGCCAGCAGCCGGGGACTAGCGGGGTCTGAGCAGTTCTTC
CDR3aa: CASSRGLAGSEQFF

j_gene: TRBJ2-3
d_gene: TRBD2
v_gene: TRBV29-1
abundance: NA
CDR3nt: TGCAGCGTTGGGGGACTAGGAGATACGCAGTATTTT
CDR3aa: CSVGGLGDTQYF

j_gene: TRBJ2-6
d_gene: NA
v_gene: TRBV10-3
abundance: NA
CDR3nt: TGTGCCATCAGCCCGACAGGTTCTGGGGCCAACGTCCTGACTTTC
CDR3aa: CAISPTGSGANVLTF

j_gene: TRBJ1-4
d_gene: NA
v_gene: TRBV5-8
abundance: NA
CDR3nt: TGTGCCAGCAGCTCTCGTAAGACACGTGAAAAACTGTTTTTT
CDR3aa: CASSSRKTREKLFF

j_gene: TRBJ1-1
d_gene: TRBD1
v_gene: TRBV6-5
abundance: NA
CDR3nt: TGTGCCAGCAGACGCGGAGGACAGGCATTTGAAGCTTTCTTT
CDR3aa: CASRRGGQAFEAFF

j_gene: TRBJ2-1
d_gene: NA
v_gene: TRBV7-2
abundance: NA
CDR3nt: TGTGCCAGCAGTTCACTACCCCTCTCCTACAATGAGCAGTTCTTC
CDR3aa: CASSSLPLSYNEQFF

j_gene: TRBJ2-2
d_gene: TRBD2
v_gene: TRBV24-1
abundance: few
CDR3nt: TGTGCCACCAACTTTAAGAGCGGGGGTCGACTCGACACCGGGGAGCTGTTTTTT
CDR3aa: CATNFKSGGRLDTGELFF

j_gene: TRBJ2-5
d_gene: TRBD2
v_gene: TRBV28
abundance: NA
CDR3nt: TGTGCCAGCAGTCAGCCAGGCGGGAGGGCCTTGGAGACCCAGTACTTC
CDR3aa: CASSQPGGRALETQYF

j_gene: TRBJ1-5
d_gene: NA
v_gene: TRBV7-2
abundance: NA
CDR3nt: TGTGCCAGCAGCTTAGACTCCCTCGGGGTCGTTAGCAATCAGCCCCAGCATTTT
CDR3aa: CASSLDSLGVVSNQPQHF

j_gene: TRBJ2-2
d_gene: NA
v_gene: TRBV5-1
abundance: NA
CDR3nt: TGCGCCAGCAGCTTGCCGACAGACACCGGGGAGCTGTTTTTT
CDR3aa: CASSLPTDTGELFF

j_gene: TRBJ1-6
d_gene: TRBD1
v_gene: TRBV5-1
abundance: NA
CDR3nt: TGCGCCAGCACCGGGACAGGGGGATCACCCCTCCACTTT
CDR3aa: CASTGTGGSPLHF

j_gene: TRBJ1-2
d_gene: NA
v_gene: TRBV5-6
abundance: NA
CDR3nt: TGTGCCAGCAGCTCCCCTCGAGACTCGCTTACTTGGTCTTATGGCTACACCTTC
CDR3aa: CASSSPRDSLTWSYGYTF

j_gene: TRBJ1-1
d_gene: TRBD1
v_gene: TRBV2
abundance: NA
CDR3nt: TGTGCCAGCCTCCCGGGACAGGGGCCGGCCAGCGAAGCTTTCTTT
CDR3aa: CASLPGQGPASEAFF

j_gene: TRBJ1-2
d_gene: TRBD1
v_gene: TRBV6-5
abundance: NA
CDR3nt: TGTGCCAGCAGTTATGCCGGGACAGGGTACGGCTACACCTTC
CDR3aa: CASSYAGTGYGYTF

j_gene: TRBJ2-5
d_gene: NA
v_gene: TRBV15
abundance: NA
CDR3nt: TGTGCCACCGGGGCAGGCTCTCACCAAGAGACCCAGTACTTC
CDR3aa: CATGAGSHQETQYF

j_gene: TRBJ1-4
d_gene: TRBD1
v_gene: TRBV6-5
abundance: once
CDR3nt: TGTGCCAGCAGTTACGGCTCGGGACAGGGAGAAAAACTGTTTTTT
CDR3aa: CASSYGSGQGEKLFF

j_gene: TRBJ2-4
d_gene: TRBD1
v_gene: TRBV27
abundance: once
CDR3nt: TGTGCCAGCAGTTCGGGGACAGGGGGGTATATGGACATTCAGTACTTC
CDR3aa: CASSSGTGGYMDIQYF

j_gene: TRBJ2-3
d_gene: TRBD2
v_gene: TRBV7-2
abundance: NA
CDR3nt: TGTGCCAGCAGCTCGTACACTAGCGGGCGCACAGATACGCAGTATTTT
CDR3aa: CASSSYTSGRTDTQYF

j_gene: TRBJ2-7
d_gene: TRBD2
v_gene: TRBV19
abundance: few
CDR3nt: TGTGCCAGTAGTACCCTTGGGGCTAGCGGGAGGACCTACGAGCAGTACTTC
CDR3aa: CASSTLGASGRTYEQYF